This T cell receptor beta chain is drawn from a study of CD4 T cell repertoires in COVID-19. This clone occurred once. Trimming removed 9 bases from V and 4 bases from J; junction bases left unmatched: 8. The V gene's germline CDR1 is LNHDA and CDR2 SQIVND (reference sequence). This CDR3 contains 13 residues. Some clones are missing from TCRdb's copy, which holds only in-frame ones; the method was immunoSEQ multiplex PCR. The sample comprises about 75,000 clones, about 80% of which are singletons, and about 0.5% rests with the top ten. This clonotype originated in a human donor who had COVID-19. Sequences were derived from CD4+ T cells from peripheral blood, sampled after recovery from COVID-19. The chain joins TRBV19 to TRBJ1-1; TRBD1 aligns across 7 bases. In DNA, the CDR3 is TGTGCCAGCCTCCTGACAGGGTTCACTGAAGCTTTCTTT. It specifies CASLLTGFTEAFF.